These 26 T cell receptor beta chains share one sample of origin, sequenced in a study of CDR3 diversity in severe acne. TCRdb re-derived calls from the PCR reads in MiXCR, one entry per CDR3 protein. The sample contains around 85,000 distinct CDR3 sequences, about half of which appear only once. Sequences were obtained from blood. All receptors derive from a male donor with severe acne vulgaris.

The V gene is TRBV7-9, the J gene TRBJ1-4; D uncertain. The V end was cut by 4 bases, the J end by 4 bases, with 10 bases between. From germline, CDR1 is SEHNR and CDR2 FQNEAQ (reference sequence). CDR3 length: 14 amino acids. As DNA, the CDR3 is TGTGCCAGCAGCTCTCCCCACAGTAATGAAAAACTGTTTTTT. As protein: CASSSPHSNEKLFF.

This chain links TRBV7-9 with TRBJ1-3; 8 nucleotides align to TRBD1. Germline V gene data show CDR1 as SEHNR and CDR2 as FQNEAQ (reference sequence). After removal of 3 bases from V and 3 bases from J, the junction contained 7 bases not matched to a gene. The CDR3 is made up of 16 amino acids. The CDR3 coding sequence is TGTGCCAGCAGCTTGGGTCAGGGGGCAGTTGGAAACACCATATATTTT. Protein sequence: CASSLGQGAVGNTIYF.

V and J are TRBV5-4 and TRBJ2-7; D is ambiguous. CDR3 size: 14 residues. The V end lost 4 bases, the J end lost 1 base, and 12 bases lay between the germline ends. Germline CDR1 SGHNT, CDR2 YYREEE (reference sequence). The CDR3 coding sequence is TGTGCCAGCAGCACATATGACGGGTCCTACGAGCAGTACTTC. Translating gives CASSTYDGSYEQYF.

At least ten counts were recorded for this clonotype. This sequence joins TRBV7-9 and TRBJ2-7, with D perhaps being TRBD1 or TRBD2 (5 bases each). Germline lookup yields CDR1 SEHNR and CDR2 FQNEAQ (reference sequence). This CDR3 has 15 residues. Trimming took 8 bases from V and 6 from J, leaving 23 bases between them. The CDR3 here is CASSPYGTEASEQYF. In DNA form, the CDR3 reads TGTGCCAGCTCGCCCTACGGGACGGAAGCCTCCGAGCAGTACTTC.

In this sample, this clonotype turned up many times. The J gene is TRBJ2-3, the V gene TRBV19, with a weak D call TRBD1 (6 bases). This CDR3 spans 17 amino acids. Germline assignment: CDR1 LNHDA and CDR2 SQIVND (reference sequence). V lost 2 bases, J lost 1 base, and 16 bases lay in between. This CDR3 is CASSISLLQGGTDTQYF. The DNA of the CDR3 is TGTGCCAGTAGTATATCCCTCCTACAGGGCGGCACAGATACGCAGTATTTT.

Remarks on this clonotype: The DNA is omitted, as the CDR3 cannot be located on it reliably, and the CDR3 follows TCRdb's listing. The chain is built from TRBV20-1 and TRBJ1-3. Per the germline V gene, CDR1 is DFQATT and CDR2 is SNEGSKA (reference sequence). The CDR3 spans 22 amino acids, including both terminal residues. The chain's CDR3 is CSAYPEEGLNSEAFFGQGTIYF.

This sequence joins TRBV19 and TRBJ1-1; D ambiguous. V was pared by 3 bases and J by 2 bases, with 7 bases between. This CDR3 has 13 residues. Germline values: CDR1 LNHDA, CDR2 SQIVND (reference sequence). Here the CDR3 reads CASSIGSNTEAFF. The CDR3 coding sequence is TGTGCCAGTAGTATCGGTTCAAACACTGAAGCTTTCTTT.

This clonotype came up many times. The gene calls are TRBV7-8 and TRBJ1-6; the D is unclear. This CDR3 is built from 13 residues. The V gene's germline CDR1 is SGHVS and CDR2 FQNEAQ. Trimming took off 5 bases at V and 7 bases at J, with 9 bases between the two ends. The CDR3 coding sequence is TGTGCCAGCAGCCACCCACACAATTCACCCCTCCACTTT. Translating gives CASSHPHNSPLHF.

J is TRBJ2-7 and V is TRBV7-3, with TRBD2 identical over 14 bases. CDR1 is SGHTA and CDR2 is FQGTGA in the germline V gene. The trim removed 6 bases at V and 7 bases at J, leaving 14 bases unmatched. The CDR3 runs to 17 residues. This CDR3 reads CASRLGGTSGRSGEQYF. CDR3 bases: TGTGCCAGCAGGTTGGGGGGGACTAGCGGGAGATCGGGAGAGCAGTACTTC. The full variable domain, completed using reference TRBV7-3 and TRBJ2-7, is GAGVSQTPSNKVTEKGKYVELRCDPISGHTALYWYRQSLGQGPEFLIYFQGTGAADDSGLPNDRFFAVRPEGSVSTLKIQRTERGDSAVYLCASRLGGTSGRSGEQYFGPGTRLTVT.

The sample holds a few counts of this clonotype. The chain couples TRBV29-1 to TRBJ1-2; the D gene is possibly TRBD1 (5 bases). V lost 7 bases and J lost 4, with 19 bases in between. The CDR3 runs 14 residues. Looked up from germline, CDR1 is SQVTM and CDR2 is ANQGSEA. The CDR3 loop reads CSAGTQGVGYGYTF. The CDR3 bases are TGCAGCGCTGGAACTCAGGGAGTGGGCTATGGCTACACCTTC.

The chain employs TRBV15 and TRBJ2-3; possibly TRBD2 for D (5 bases). CDR1 and CDR2 (germline): LNHNV, YYDKDF (reference sequence). The CDR3 extends over 14 amino acids. Trimming pared 3 bases from V and 0 bases from J, leaving 7 bases between. The DNA of the CDR3 is TGTGCCACCAGCAGGAGGACTAGCACAGATACGCAGTATTTT. This sequence encodes CATSRRTSTDTQYF. Full variable domain (rest looked up from reference TRBV15 and TRBJ2-3): DAMVIQNPRYQVTQFGKPVTLSCSQTLNHNVMYWYQQKSSQAPKLLFHYYDKDFNNEADTPDNFQSRRPNTSFCFLDIRSPGLGDTAMYLCATSRRTSTDTQYFGPGTRLTVL.

This clonotype was observed many times. V and J are TRBV7-9 and TRBJ1-1; the D is unclear. The germline V gene has CDR1 SEHNR and CDR2 FQNEAQ (reference sequence). The CDR3 has 17 amino acids. V lost 2 bases, J lost 0 bases, and 16 bases lay in between. CDR3: CASSLNPAGLLNTEAFF. As DNA, the CDR3 is TGTGCCAGCAGCTTAAACCCGGCCGGCCTTTTGAACACTGAAGCTTTCTTT.

In its sample, this clonotype was seen a few times. Here the CDR3 DNA reads TGCGCCAGCAGCCTGGCAGGGGGGAACCTAGACTATGGCTACACCTTC. Translated, it gives CASSLAGGNLDYGYTF. This sequence joins TRBV5-1 and TRBJ1-2; 7 nucleotides match TRBD1. Germline loops: CDR1 SGHRS, CDR2 YFSETQ. V shed 4 bases, J shed 3 bases, and the junction held 12 bases outside the gene matches. CDR3 length: 16 residues.

Many counts were recorded for this clonotype. V usage is TRBV9 and J usage is TRBJ2-7, with TRBD1 as a possible D gene (6 bases). The germline V and J ends were trimmed by 4 bases and 3 bases, with 14 bases remaining between them. Germline CDR1 reads SGDLS; CDR2 reads YYNGEE. The CDR3 spans 14 residues. CDR3 sequence reads: CASSPSGTLYEQYF. The CDR3 nucleotides are TGTGCCAGCAGCCCCTCAGGGACACTCTACGAGCAGTACTTC.

In this sample, this clonotype turned up a few times. A read error is likely, as this CDR3 ends without the conserved phenylalanine or tryptophan. The DNA is left out, because the CDR3 cannot be placed on it with certainty; the CDR3 is given as TCRdb lists it. V is TRBV10-3 and J is TRBJ2-5; the table names TRBD1, a call not compared with the DNA. The CDR3 has 17 amino acids, counting both end residues. CDR1 is ENHRY and CDR2 is SYGVKD in the germline V gene. CDR3 amino acids: CAISEETGGEAGYTFGS.

This sequence joins TRBV5-1 and TRBJ1-1, with 7 bases matching TRBD1. The CDR3 contains 13 residues. The germline CDR1 and CDR2 sequences are SGHRS and YFSETQ. V gave up 4 bases and J gave up 3 bases; unmatched junction bases: 3. In nucleotides, the CDR3 is TGCGCCAGCAGCGGTACAGGGGACACTGAAGCTTTCTTT. The encoded protein is CASSGTGDTEAFF.

This clonotype was found a few times. V gene TRBV6-5 combines with J gene TRBJ1-6, with D possibly being TRBD1 (6 bases). CDR1 is MNHEY, CDR2 SVGAGI, per germline. V lost 2 bases to trimming and J lost 10 bases, with 9 bases between them. This CDR3 comprises 13 residues. In DNA form, the CDR3 reads TGTGCCAGCAGTTACGGGGGACAATCACCCCTCCACTTT. Residues: CASSYGGQSPLHF.

This clonotype was seen repeatedly, ten times or more. This sequence joins TRBV5-5 and TRBJ2-3; 8 bases fit TRBD2. Germline-derived CDR1 and CDR2 are SGHKS and YYEKEE (reference sequence). The CDR3 sequence is 16 residues long. V shed 1 base and J 4 bases; nucleotides not matched to a gene: 8. CDR3 sequence reads: CASSLNGRARADTQYF. CDR3 DNA sequence: TGTGCCAGCAGCTTGAACGGGAGGGCCCGGGCAGATACGCAGTATTTT.

J is TRBJ2-5 and V is TRBV2; D gene ambiguous. The CDR3 runs 12 residues. The germline V and J ends were trimmed by 1 base and 4 bases, with 4 bases remaining between them. Germline CDR1 and CDR2: SNHLY and FYNNEI. This CDR3 reads CASSEGRETQYF. DNA for the CDR3: TGTGCCAGCAGTGAAGGGAGAGAGACCCAGTACTTC.

This chain uses TRBV25-1 with TRBJ1-6; D is undetermined. V was cut by 6 bases and J by 7 bases, with 4 bases left in between. In germline, CDR1 is MGHDK, CDR2 SYGVNS. The CDR3 consists of 11 residues. This chain's CDR3 is CASRQNSPLHF. The CDR3 region has the DNA TGTGCCAGCAGACAAAATTCACCCCTCCACTTT.

As concerns this clonotype: This could be a read error, since a much larger clone is one nucleotide away. The rearrangement links TRBV7-6 to TRBJ2-7, with D uncertain. Trimming removed 6 bases at V and 2 bases at J, with 11 bases between. The CDR3 has 13 amino acids. CDR1 is SGHVS and CDR2 is FNYEAQ in the germline V gene. The CDR3 sequence is CASRRKGTYEQYV. Written as DNA, the CDR3 is TGTGCCAGCAGACGAAAAGGGACCTACGAGCAGTACGTC.

In this sample, this clonotype turned up a few times. This chain links TRBV28 with TRBJ1-6, with D unclear. The CDR3 contains 13 residues. CDR1 and CDR2 (germline): MDHEN, SYDVKM. V was clipped by 2 bases and J by 9 bases, with 8 bases between them. CDR3 in DNA: TGTGCCAGCAGTTTAGTTTCTAGTTCACCCCTCCACTTT. It translates to CASSLVSSSPLHF.

This clonotype appeared a single time. The rearrangement joins TRBV24-1 to TRBJ2-3, with 8 bases matching TRBD2. The germline gives CDR1 KGHDR, CDR2 SFDVKD. Trimming took 7 bases from V and 6 from J; bases not matched to a gene: 5. The CDR3 runs 13 residues. As DNA, the CDR3 is TGTGCCACCAGGAGCGGGAGAGGGGATACGCAGTATTTT. This encodes CATRSGRGDTQYF.

Worth noting for this clonotype: A single base separates this from a much larger clone, so it may be a read error. This CDR3 is CASSRLAEATGELFF. DNA of the CDR3: TGTGCCAGCAGTAGGCTAGCGGAGGCCACCGGGGAGCTGTTTTTT. The genes are TRBV25-1 and TRBJ2-2, with 7 bases that match TRBD2. The length of the CDR3 is 15 residues. The junction had 7 bases not matched to a gene; V was cut back by 5 bases and J by 4 bases. Per germline, CDR1 MGHDK and CDR2 SYGVNS.

The chain combines TRBV10-2 with TRBJ2-2; D is possibly TRBD1 (5 bases). Germline V CDR1 and CDR2: WSHSY, SAAADI. CDR3 length: 12 residues. Deletions cut 10 bases from V and 11 bases from J, with 17 bases between. CDR3 nucleotide sequence: TGCGCCACCAGGGATGGGCCCGACGAGCTGTTTTTT. Translating gives CATRDGPDELFF.

V gene TRBV2 combines with J gene TRBJ2-5, with 7 bases that match TRBD2. The V gene end was trimmed by 3 bases and the J gene end by 4 bases; junction bases not matched to a gene: 2. The CDR3 covers 13 residues. In germline, CDR1 is SNHLY, CDR2 FYNNEI. CDR3 protein: CASSDTGGETQYF. The DNA for the CDR3 is TGTGCCAGCAGTGACACGGGAGGAGAGACCCAGTACTTC.